Following are 2 T cell receptor beta chains from one sample sequenced in a study of cytomegalovirus exposure and HLA in healthy donors. Assay: immunoSEQ multiplex PCR; the TCRdb copy retains only in-frame clones and omits some. The sample shows approximately 210,000 clones, around 88% of them seen only once. The material sequenced was PBMCs. All receptors derive from a young woman in good health and CMV-seronegative.

This rearrangement joins TRBV27 to TRBJ1-2, with D perhaps matching TRBD1 (5 bases). CDR3 length equals 15 residues. The V and J ends lost 5 bases and 3 bases respectively, with 16 bases between them. Germline V gives CDR1 MNHEY, CDR2 SMNVEV (reference sequence). The DNA for the CDR3 is TGTGCCAGCAGTCCGTCGGCCAGGGCTGACTATGGCTACACCTTC. It is translated as CASSPSARADYGYTF.

About this clone itself: A read error may produce the germline difference seen at one junction end. CDR3 sequence (DNA): TGTGCCAGCACCTACTCAGGGATTGGGTTT. Residues: CASTYSGIGF. J is TRBJ1-3 and V is TRBV5-8; tentative D call: TRBD1 (5 bases). CDR1 SGHTS and CDR2 YDEGEE come from the germline V gene. The CDR3 runs 10 residues.